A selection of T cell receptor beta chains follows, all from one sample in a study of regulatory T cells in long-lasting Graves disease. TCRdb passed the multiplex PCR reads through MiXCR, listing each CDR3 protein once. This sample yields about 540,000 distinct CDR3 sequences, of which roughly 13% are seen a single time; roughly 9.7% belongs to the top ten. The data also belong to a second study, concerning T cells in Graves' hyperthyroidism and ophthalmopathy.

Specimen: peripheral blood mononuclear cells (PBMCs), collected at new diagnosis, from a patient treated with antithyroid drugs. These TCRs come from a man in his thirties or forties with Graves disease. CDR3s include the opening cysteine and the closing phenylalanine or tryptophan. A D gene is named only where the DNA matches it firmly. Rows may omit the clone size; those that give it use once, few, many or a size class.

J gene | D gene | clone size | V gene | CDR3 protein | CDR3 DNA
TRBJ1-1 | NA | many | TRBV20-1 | CSAKRLINTEAFF | TGCAGTGCTAAGAGATTGATAAACACTGAAGCTTTCTTT
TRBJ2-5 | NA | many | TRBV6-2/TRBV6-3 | CASSYSTLETQYF | TGTGCCAGCAGTTACTCGACTCTAGAGACCCAGTACTTC
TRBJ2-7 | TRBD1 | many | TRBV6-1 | CAHNRGDRVDEQYF | TGTGCTCACAACAGAGGGGACAGGGTGGACGAGCAGTACTTC
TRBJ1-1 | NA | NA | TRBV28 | CASSDPRARLYTEAFF | TGTGCCAGCAGTGACCCCAGGGCTCGTTTATACACTGAAGCTTTCTTT
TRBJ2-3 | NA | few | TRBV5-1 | CASSLRPGTQYF | TGCGCCAGCAGCTTGAGGCCCGGTACGCAGTATTTT
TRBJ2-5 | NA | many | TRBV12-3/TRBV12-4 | CASAGGATQYF | TGTGCCAGCGCCGGTGGGGCGACCCAGTACTTC
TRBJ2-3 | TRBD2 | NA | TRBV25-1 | CASSEPGLADHTQYF | TGTGCCAGCAGTGAACCGGGACTAGCGGACCATACGCAGTATTTT
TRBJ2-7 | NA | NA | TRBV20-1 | CSAISGQLNYEQYF | TGCAGTGCTATCTCAGGACAGTTAAACTACGAGCAGTACTTC
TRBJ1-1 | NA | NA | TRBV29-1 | CSVERGGNEAFF | TGCAGCGTTGAACGAGGGGGGAATGAAGCTTTCTTT
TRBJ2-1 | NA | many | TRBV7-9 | CASSFTGSSYNEQFF | TGTGCCAGCAGCTTCACAGGGAGCTCCTACAATGAGCAGTTCTTC
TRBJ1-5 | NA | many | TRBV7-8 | CASSLPLRRGVQPQHF | TGTGCCAGCAGCTTACCGCTCCGGCGGGGGGTTCAGCCCCAGCATTTT
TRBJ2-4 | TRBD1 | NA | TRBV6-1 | CASSEIMRTGKNIQYF | TGTGCCAGCAGTGAAATTATGAGGACAGGGAAAAACATTCAGTACTTC
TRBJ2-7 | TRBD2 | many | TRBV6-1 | CASSEASGRLEQYF | TGTGCCAGCAGTGAGGCTAGCGGGAGGCTCGAGCAGTACTTC
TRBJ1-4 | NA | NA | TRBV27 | CASRPPGAGEKLFF | TGTGCCAGCAGACCTCCGGGGGCCGGAGAAAAACTGTTTTTT
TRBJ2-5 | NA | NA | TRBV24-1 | CATSDGRETQYF | TGTGCCACCAGTGATGGGAGAGAGACCCAGTACTTC
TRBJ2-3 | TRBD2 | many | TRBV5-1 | CASSFSGPSTDTQYF | TGCGCCAGCAGCTTTAGCGGGCCAAGCACAGATACGCAGTATTTT
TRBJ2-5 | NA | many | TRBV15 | CATSGLRETQYF | TGTGCCACCAGCGGACTACGAGAGACCCAGTACTTC
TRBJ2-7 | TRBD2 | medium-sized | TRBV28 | CASRSEGTSGSYEQYF | TGTGCCAGCAGGTCGGAAGGGACTAGCGGCTCCTACGAGCAGTACTTC
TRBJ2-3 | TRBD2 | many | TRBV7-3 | CASSSQSGRGDTQYF | TGTGCCAGCAGCTCCCAAAGCGGGAGAGGAGATACGCAGTATTTT